The 28 T cell receptor beta chains below come from one sample, sequenced in a study of T cell responses to AZD1222 COVID-19 vaccine (dated by TCRdb to 2020 to 2023). The library was generated by the immunoSEQ multiplex PCR assay. This immuneACCESS table, as held by TCRdb, lists in-frame sequences with V and J called but not all clones. Of the missing ones, under half trace to an unresolved V gene in checked studies; the others have no known cause. The sample data list some 90,000 clones, and over 80% of these were observed just once. The ten top clones hold roughly 15% of the sample. What this sample's time point label stands for: baseline before first vaccination. The sequenced sample was peripheral blood, obtained on day 0 of AZD1222 vaccination. The receptors here all came from an adult in good health.

The chain links TRBV6-5 to TRBJ1-1; TRBD1 aligns across 7 bases. With V trimmed by 2 bases and J by 1 base, 1 base remained unmatched. Germline assignment: CDR1 MNHEY and CDR2 SVGAGI. The CDR3 consists of 14 residues. The CDR3 region is CASSYGTENTEAFF. CDR3 in DNA: TGTGCCAGCAGTTACGGGACAGAGAACACTGAAGCTTTCTTT.

The V call is TRBV28, the J call TRBJ2-7, with 9 bases that match TRBD2. V shed 4 bases, J shed 2 bases, and the junction held 9 bases outside the gene matches. Per germline, CDR1 MDHEN and CDR2 SYDVKM. This CDR3 comprises 16 residues. CDR3 region: CASSSLTSGLTYEQYF. In nucleotides, the CDR3 is TGTGCCAGCAGTTCACTAACTAGCGGGTTAACCTACGAGCAGTACTTC.

The chain uses TRBV6-1 and TRBJ1-2, with D maybe TRBD1 (5 bases). V shed 0 bases and J shed 5 bases, with 13 bases lying between them. Germline lookup yields CDR1 MNHNS and CDR2 SASEGT. This CDR3 has 15 residues. CDR3 sequence reads: CASSEARNRPYGYTF. As DNA, the CDR3 is TGTGCCAGCAGTGAAGCCCGTAACAGGCCATATGGCTACACCTTC.

DNA of the CDR3: TGTGCCGGAACGCAGACAGGGGGCTTTACTGAAGCTTTCTTT. Its translation: CAGTQTGGFTEAFF. This chain connects TRBV2 to TRBJ1-1; 10 bases fit TRBD1. Per the germline V gene, CDR1 is SNHLY and CDR2 is FYNNEI. The V and J ends lost 11 bases and 5 bases, in that order; junction bases with no gene match: 11. The CDR3 consists of 14 residues.

V and J are TRBV5-1 and TRBJ2-1; 8 bases line up with TRBD2. V was pared by 0 bases and J by 1 base, with 3 bases of the junction left unmatched. The CDR3 runs 16 residues. From germline, CDR1 is SGHRS and CDR2 YFSETQ. CDR3 nucleotide sequence: TGCGCCAGCAGCTTGGGGAGCGGGAGATCCTACAATGAGCAGTTCTTC. Translation: CASSLGSGRSYNEQFF.

This chain joins TRBV19 and TRBJ2-3; 7 bases fit TRBD1. The germline gives CDR1 LNHDA, CDR2 SQIVND (reference sequence). This CDR3 spans 15 amino acids. J was trimmed by 6 bases and V by 6 bases; bases with no gene match: 12. CDR3 nucleotides: TGTGCCAGTAGCCCCGGACAGGTGGTGCAGGATACGCAGTATTTT. As protein: CASSPGQVVQDTQYF.

The chain recombines TRBV7-9 with TRBJ1-4; D is unclear. Trimming left V 2 bases short and J 0 bases short, with 7 bases between. The CDR3 runs to 15 residues. The germline gives CDR1 SEHNR, CDR2 FQNEAQ (reference sequence). The CDR3: CASSLLQATNEKLFF. CDR3 nucleotides: TGTGCCAGCAGCTTACTCCAGGCAACTAATGAAAAACTGTTTTTT. The variable domain in full, completed from reference TRBV7-9 and TRBJ1-4, reads DTGVSQNPRHKITKRGQNVTFRCDPISEHNRLYWYRQTLGQGPEFLTYFQNEAQLEKSRLLSDRFSAERPKGSFSTLEIQRTEQGDSAMYLCASSLLQATNEKLFFGSGTQLSVL.

The genes are TRBV2 and TRBJ1-1; 8 bases agree with TRBD1. There are 15 residues in the CDR3. The V gene end was trimmed by 2 bases and the J gene end by 1 base; junction bases not matched to a gene: 3. Per germline, CDR1 SNHLY and CDR2 FYNNEI. For the CDR3, the DNA is TGTGCCAGCAGTGAAAGGGACAGGTCGAACACTGAAGCTTTCTTT. Protein sequence: CASSERDRSNTEAFF. Together with reference TRBV2 and TRBJ1-1, the CDR3 gives the full variable domain: EPEVTQTPSHQVTQMGQEVILRCVPISNHLYFYWYRQILGQKVEFLVSFYNNEISEKSEIFDDQFSVERPDGSNFTLKIRSTKLEDSAMYFCASSERDRSNTEAFFGQGTRLTVV.

V is TRBV20-1 and J is TRBJ1-6, with a weak D call TRBD1 (5 bases). Trimming removed 3 bases at V and 4 bases at J, with 10 bases between. The CDR3 totals 14 residues. Germline CDR1 is DFQATT and CDR2 is SNEGSKA (reference sequence). The CDR3 DNA follows: TGCAGTGCTAGTTCACAGGATTATAATTCACCCCTCCACTTT. Translation: CSASSQDYNSPLHF.

The chain is built from TRBV6-5 and TRBJ1-6, with a tentative D call TRBD1 (5 bases). In germline, CDR1 is MNHEY, CDR2 SVGAGI. Trimming removed 4 bases from V and 0 bases from J, with 10 bases in between. The CDR3 loop spans 16 amino acids. CDR3 nucleotide sequence: TGTGCCAGCAGTTCCGGGGGGAGCTCCTATAATTCACCCCTCCACTTT. This gives the protein CASSSGGSSYNSPLHF.

This clone was observed a handful of times. The chain has TRBV20-1 and TRBJ1-3; no definite D call. Trimming left V 5 bases short and J 6 bases short, with 8 bases between. This CDR3 contains 11 residues. Germline V gene data show CDR1 as DFQATT and CDR2 as SNEGSKA (reference sequence). CDR3 in DNA: TGCAGTGCTCTAAGGCAAAACACCATATATTTT. Its translation: CSALRQNTIYF.

The J gene is TRBJ1-6, the V gene TRBV27; no reliable D call. In germline, CDR1 is MNHEY, CDR2 SMNVEV (reference sequence). Trimming took off 1 base at V and 7 bases at J, with 14 bases between the two ends. There are 16 residues in the CDR3. The CDR3 DNA sequence: TGTGCCAGCAGTTTATACAGCAGGACTAAAAATTCACCCCTCCACTTT. Translating it yields CASSLYSRTKNSPLHF.

The gene calls are TRBV6-6 and TRBJ1-2; the D is unclear. Between the trimmed V and J ends, which lost 5 bases and 2 bases, there was a span of 9 bases. The CDR3 contains 13 residues. Germline V gene lookup returns CDR1 MNHNY and CDR2 SVGAGI (reference sequence). The CDR3 sequence is CASSDDTNYGYTF. In nucleotides, the CDR3 is TGTGCCAGCAGTGACGACACAAACTATGGCTACACCTTC.

This chain connects TRBV7-2 to TRBJ1-4; D call uncertain. The ends were cut back, 2 bases at V and 3 bases at J, with 10 bases in the middle. This CDR3 has 15 amino acids. Looked up from germline, CDR1 is SGHTA and CDR2 is FQGNSA. CDR3 DNA: TGTGCCAGCAGCTTAACACGGAACTCTAATGAAAAACTGTTTTTT. Encoded protein: CASSLTRNSNEKLFF. Full variable domain (rest looked up from reference TRBV7-2 and TRBJ1-4): GAGVSQSPSNKVTEKGKDVELRCDPISGHTALYWYRQSLGQGLEFLIYFQGNSAPDKSGLPSDRFSAERTGGSVSTLTIQRTQQEDSAVYLCASSLTRNSNEKLFFGSGTQLSVL.

This clone has only one observation. This chain joins TRBV5-6 and TRBJ2-1; perhaps TRBD2 as D (6 bases). Germline V lookup: CDR1 SGHDT, CDR2 YYEEEE. The CDR3 consists of 16 residues. V was clipped by 0 bases and J by 2 bases, with 12 bases between them. CDR3 nucleotides: TGTGCCAGCAGCTTGGATATGGGGGAGGCCTACAATGAGCAGTTCTTC. It encodes CASSLDMGEAYNEQFF.

This chain links TRBV27 with TRBJ1-2; TRBD1 matches at 7 bases. V was clipped by 4 bases and J by 8 bases; unmatched bases: 4. Germline V gene lookup returns CDR1 MNHEY and CDR2 SMNVEV (reference sequence). The CDR3 runs to 12 residues. The CDR3 region has the DNA TGTGCCAGCAGTTCAGGGGGGTACGGCTACACCTTC. Its protein is CASSSGGYGYTF.

This chain uses TRBV28 with TRBJ1-5; 8 nucleotides align to TRBD1. The germline V gene encodes CDR1 MDHEN and CDR2 SYDVKM. The J segment lost 0 bases and the V segment lost 5 bases, leaving 6 bases of the junction unmatched. The CDR3 is 16 residues long. The CDR3 region is CASSPGTGHSNQPQHF. The CDR3 DNA follows: TGTGCCAGCAGTCCCGGGACAGGACATAGCAATCAGCCCCAGCATTTT.

This clone was observed a single time. V and J are TRBV2 and TRBJ2-5; TRBD1 matches at 8 bases. V trimming: 7 bases; J trimming: 5 bases; junction bases outside the gene matches: 6. The CDR3 spans 13 residues. CDR1 is SNHLY and CDR2 is FYNNEI in the germline V gene. This CDR3 reads CASNGQGRETQYF. The CDR3 DNA sequence: TGTGCCAGCAACGGACAGGGACGGGAGACCCAGTACTTC.

The chain is built from TRBV7-9 and TRBJ2-2, with D possibly being TRBD1 (5 bases). The V gene's germline CDR1 is SEHNR and CDR2 FQNEAQ (reference sequence). The CDR3 contains 17 residues. The V gene lost 3 bases and the J gene lost 9 bases, with 23 bases spanning the gap. The CDR3 region has the DNA TGTGCCAGCAGCTTGGGCGATGGGTCGGTACAGGATTGGGAGCTGTTTTTT. Protein sequence: CASSLGDGSVQDWELFF.

The chain links TRBV20-1 to TRBJ1-1, with D perhaps TRBD1 (5 bases). The CDR3 is made up of 16 amino acids. Germline assignment: CDR1 DFQATT and CDR2 SNEGSKA (reference sequence). V was shortened by 3 bases and J by 1 base, with 18 bases between the two germline ends. The CDR3 DNA reads TGCAGTGCTAGTTCGTCCGGGGCTCTAAGGAACACTGAAGCTTTCTTT. It encodes CSASSSGALRNTEAFF.

This clone was found once. The V and J genes are TRBV19 and TRBJ2-7; D is unclear. Germline loops: CDR1 LNHDA, CDR2 SQIVND (reference sequence). The CDR3 is 14 amino acids. V dropped 3 bases and J dropped 3 bases, with 12 bases sitting between them. CDR3 sequence reads: CASSIHVADYEQYF. The CDR3 DNA follows: TGTGCCAGTAGTATTCACGTGGCAGACTACGAGCAGTACTTC.

The CDR3 loop is CASSTGESRPAFF. The CDR3 bases are TGTGCCAGCAGTACCGGGGAGTCCCGCCCAGCTTTCTTT. V gene TRBV2 combines with J gene TRBJ1-1; D gene uncertain. The length of the CDR3 is 13 residues. Germline lookup yields CDR1 SNHLY and CDR2 FYNNEI. The V end was cut by 5 bases, the J end by 10 bases, with 17 bases between.

This chain uses TRBV7-2 with TRBJ2-1, with 10 positions matching TRBD2. CDR3 length: 18 amino acids. Germline V gene data show CDR1 as SGHTA and CDR2 as FQGNSA. The trim removed 6 bases at V and 8 bases at J, leaving 19 bases unmatched. This chain's CDR3 is CASSPWVKREGLRDEQFF. The CDR3 DNA is TGTGCCAGCAGTCCTTGGGTAAAGCGGGAGGGCCTCAGGGATGAGCAGTTCTTC.

This chain connects TRBV29-1 to TRBJ1-6; 8 bases map to TRBD1. Per germline, CDR1 SQVTM and CDR2 ANQGSEA. The CDR3 covers 12 residues. Losses at the gene ends were 5 bases for V and 10 bases for J; bases not matched to a gene: 4. CDR3 in amino acids: CSVRQGNSPLHF. The CDR3 DNA is TGCAGCGTTCGACAGGGGAACTCACCCCTCCACTTT.

V and J are TRBV6-1 and TRBJ2-5, with D tentatively TRBD1 (5 bases). Per the germline V gene, CDR1 is MNHNS and CDR2 is SASEGT. With 2 bases removed from V and 6 bases from J, the gap between germline ends came to 16 bases. CDR3 size: 15 residues. CDR3 in DNA: TGTGCCAGCAGTGAACAGGGCTACCTTCTTCAGACCCAGTACTTC. This sequence encodes CASSEQGYLLQTQYF.

V and J are TRBV2 and TRBJ2-3, with D tentatively TRBD1 (6 bases). Germline V gives CDR1 SNHLY, CDR2 FYNNEI. V gave up 10 bases and J gave up 5 bases, with 16 bases separating them. The CDR3 totals 13 residues. The CDR3 sequence: CATRAGVGDTQYF. In DNA form, the CDR3 reads TGTGCCACCCGGGCAGGGGTCGGAGATACGCAGTATTTT.

The chain couples TRBV11-2 to TRBJ2-2, with D unresolved. The CDR3 extends over 15 amino acids. Deletions cut 1 base from V and 8 bases from J, with 14 bases between. Germline-derived CDR1 and CDR2 are SGHAT and FQNNGV. The DNA of the CDR3 is TGTGCCAGCAGCTTAGTCAGGTCTTTACGTGGGGAGCTGTTTTTT. Amino acids: CASSLVRSLRGELFF.

The genes are TRBV5-1 and TRBJ1-2; TRBD1 might be the D (5 bases). The CDR3 consists of 13 residues. V lost 3 bases and J lost 8, with 14 bases in between. Germline CDR1 SGHRS, CDR2 YFSETQ. The CDR3 DNA is TGCGCCAGCAGCTCCCCCGGGGGTGGAGGCTACACCTTC. Translation: CASSSPGGGGYTF.